A single sample is the source of the 17 T cell receptor beta chains below, sequenced in a study of spatial heterogeneity in lung cancer. MiXCR was run by TCRdb on the 5' RACE reads, yielding one entry per CDR3 protein. The table records 18,000 or so distinct CDR3 sequences, 5% to 7% of them present only once. The time point: sample taken at primary tumor resection. General observations from the study: Mutation counts in tumors were tracked by counts of expanded intratumoral alpha and beta TCRs.

Antigens of these TCRs are unknown. Sequences were derived from lung tumor tissue, sampled at surgery. The receptor source for this set is a female donor with early-stage non-small cell lung cancer.

Many counts were recorded for this clonotype. The V call is TRBV20-1, the J call TRBJ2-5; TRBD2 might be the D (6 bases). This CDR3 region has 12 residues. V was shortened by 6 bases and J by 1 base, with 9 bases between the two germline ends. CDR1 and CDR2 (germline): DFQATT, SNEGSKA (reference sequence). CDR3: CSAGSFQETQYF. The CDR3 region has the DNA TGCAGTGCCGGGAGCTTCCAAGAGACCCAGTACTTC.

There are many counts of this clonotype. This sequence joins TRBV27 and TRBJ2-5; TRBD1 matches 8 bases. The CDR3 is 13 amino acids. Germline V gene data show CDR1 as MNHEY and CDR2 as SMNVEV (reference sequence). J was trimmed by 5 bases and V by 3 bases; bases with no gene match: 2. This CDR3 reads CASSLTGEETQYF. The DNA for the CDR3 is TGTGCCAGCAGTTTGACAGGGGAGGAGACCCAGTACTTC.

This clonotype was counted between two and nine times. The CDR3 region has the DNA TGCAGTGCTAGAGGGACTAGCGGGGCAACCTACGAGCAGTACTTC. Residues: CSARGTSGATYEQYF. The rearrangement links TRBV20-1 to TRBJ2-7; 12 bases match TRBD2. The CDR3 length is 15 residues. V was clipped by 1 base and J by 2 bases; unmatched bases: 3. Looked up from germline, CDR1 is DFQATT and CDR2 is SNEGSKA (reference sequence).

The sample holds a few counts of this clonotype. The chain is built from TRBV5-1 and TRBJ2-1; no clear D. Germline values: CDR1 SGHRS, CDR2 YFSETQ. The V and J ends lost 4 bases and 0 bases respectively, with 11 bases between them. CDR3 length: 15 amino acids. The CDR3, as DNA: TGCGCCAGCAGCATCGCCCCGAGCTCCTACAATGAGCAGTTCTTC. Translated: CASSIAPSSYNEQFF.

The table lists this clonotype with many counts. This rearrangement joins TRBV28 to TRBJ1-6, with D perhaps matching TRBD1 (5 bases). Germline V lookup: CDR1 MDHEN, CDR2 SYDVKM. With 2 bases removed from V and 9 bases from J, the gap between germline ends came to 11 bases. There are 14 residues in the CDR3. The DNA of the CDR3 is TGTGCCAGCAGTTTAGCAGGGCGGGGTTCACCCCTCCACTTT. Translated, it gives CASSLAGRGSPLHF.

There are many counts of this clonotype. This rearrangement joins TRBV10-1 to TRBJ1-5, with D unclear. Germline CDR1 WNHNN, CDR2 SYGVQD (reference sequence). CDR3 size: 16 residues. The germline V and J ends were trimmed by 4 bases and 9 bases, with 22 bases remaining between them. The CDR3, as DNA: TGCGCCAGCAGTGTGCCCACCCCTAACTGGGGTCGGCCCCAGCATTTT. Translated, it gives CASSVPTPNWGRPQHF.

In its sample, this clonotype was seen many times. This chain uses TRBV12-3 or TRBV12-4 with TRBJ2-1; D is possibly TRBD1 or TRBD2 (5 bases each). V lost 3 bases to trimming and J lost 0 bases, with 6 bases between them. This CDR3 is built from 14 residues. This CDR3 reads CASSFGGSYNEQFF. The CDR3 nucleotides are TGTGCCAGCAGTTTTGGGGGCTCCTACAATGAGCAGTTCTTC.

This clonotype showed up many times. The rearrangement joins TRBV19 to TRBJ2-1, with D maybe TRBD1 (6 bases). The CDR3 is 16 residues long. Per germline, CDR1 LNHDA and CDR2 SQIVND (reference sequence). V gave up 4 bases and J gave up 3 bases, with 16 bases separating them. The CDR3 DNA reads TGTGCCAGTAGTAGGGGGCACGGTGAGCTCTACAATGAGCAGTTCTTC. Residues: CASSRGHGELYNEQFF.

This clonotype has ten or more counts. V is TRBV12-3 or TRBV12-4 and J is TRBJ2-7; 8 positions agree with TRBD2. The CDR3 consists of 15 residues. The ends lost 5 bases at V and 6 bases at J; junction bases unmatched: 12. The CDR3 loop reads CASSPPGLESGEQYF. CDR3 bases: TGTGCCAGCAGTCCCCCGGGACTAGAATCGGGCGAGCAGTACTTC.

The rearrangement uses TRBV2 and TRBJ2-5; no definite D call. Trimming shortened V by 4 bases and J by 5 bases, and 8 bases separated the two germline ends. This CDR3 has 12 amino acids. CDR1 and CDR2 from the germline V gene are SNHLY and FYNNEI. The CDR3 bases are TGTGCCAGCAGTGGAGTGGGGGAGACCCAGTACTTC. Translating gives CASSGVGETQYF.

The sample holds many counts of this clonotype. V is TRBV5-5 and J is TRBJ1-1, with no clear D. This CDR3 has 15 amino acids. The germline gives CDR1 SGHKS, CDR2 YYEKEE (reference sequence). Trimming removed 0 bases at V and 0 bases at J, with 9 bases between. DNA for the CDR3: TGTGCCAGCAGCTTGGGAGGGATCCTGAACACTGAAGCTTTCTTT. Protein: CASSLGGILNTEAFF.

This clonotype was found many times. The chain carries TRBV18 and TRBJ2-7; 9 nucleotides line up with TRBD1. Germline-derived CDR1 and CDR2 are KGHSH and LQKENI. Trimming at V came to 2 bases and at J to 3 bases, leaving 11 bases not matched to a gene. This CDR3 has 17 amino acids. CDR3 in DNA: TGTGCCAGCTCACCAAGCGTAGCAGGACAGGGGAACTACGAGCAGTACTTC. It codes for CASSPSVAGQGNYEQYF.

The table lists this clonotype with many counts. V gene TRBV27 combines with J gene TRBJ1-6; D unclear. CDR3 length: 14 amino acids. Trimming removed 8 bases at V and 8 bases at J, with 16 bases between. Germline V gene lookup returns CDR1 MNHEY and CDR2 SMNVEV (reference sequence). The CDR3 sequence: CASRPGLSDSPLHF. DNA of the CDR3: TGTGCCAGCCGCCCGGGGTTGTCCGATTCACCCCTCCACTTT.

In its sample, this clonotype was seen many times. This rearrangement joins TRBV28 to TRBJ1-4, with D hard to call. Trimming shortened V by 7 bases and J by 1 base, and 22 bases separated the two germline ends. CDR1 is MDHEN, CDR2 SYDVKM, per germline. There are 18 residues in the CDR3. Here the CDR3 reads CASTLSGRHDQTNEKLFF. The CDR3 DNA reads TGTGCCAGCACCTTATCGGGTCGGCACGATCAAACTAATGAAAAACTGTTTTTT.

There are many counts of this clonotype. J is TRBJ1-2 and V is TRBV6-5; 8 bases are a match to TRBD1. The CDR3 has 14 amino acids. The germline gives CDR1 MNHEY, CDR2 SVGAGI. Trimming took 10 bases from V and 2 from J; bases not matched to a gene: 9. CDR3: CATTPRTGNYGYTF. In nucleotides, the CDR3 is TGTGCCACCACCCCCCGGACAGGGAACTATGGCTACACCTTC.

This clonotype is medium-sized. The chain combines TRBV10-3 with TRBJ2-5, with D hard to call. The CDR3 runs 11 residues. V was trimmed by 2 bases and J by 2 bases, leaving 0 bases between them. Germline V lookup: CDR1 ENHRY, CDR2 SYGVKD. The chain's CDR3 is CAISEQETQYF. The CDR3, as DNA: TGTGCCATCAGTGAGCAAGAGACCCAGTACTTC.

This clonotype was detected ten times or more. This chain links TRBV20-1 with TRBJ2-4; 7 positions agree with TRBD1. CDR1 and CDR2 (germline): DFQATT, SNEGSKA (reference sequence). The CDR3 covers 13 residues. The V segment lost 1 base and the J segment 4 bases; nucleotides outside the gene matches: 1. The CDR3 spells CSARGDSKNIQYF. The CDR3, as DNA: TGCAGTGCTAGAGGGGACAGTAAAAACATTCAGTACTTC.